This T cell receptor (beta chain) was captured in a study of cytomegalovirus exposure and HLA in healthy donors. Looking at the study overall: Genetic ancestry analysis placed approximately 78% of the 410 or so donors that were genotyped in the Caucasian-associated cluster. Broader study findings: Later analysis indicated greater clonal expansion among HLA-associated TCR beta chains than among equally common other chains. Relative to the approximately 700-donor mean, N-insertions were reportedly fewer in an Asian-associated ancestry cluster in a later analysis. Previous analysis showed most TCR beta V segments were productive about 87% or about 30% of the time.

Concerning this clone itself: Its antigen is as yet unknown.

The PCR contained 60 Vbeta and 13 Jbeta primers. The method was immunoSEQ multiplex PCR; TCRdb's version includes in-frame clones alone and lacks a portion of them. The table lists fewer than 70,000 clones, about 73% of them singletons, with 11% in the top ten. The germline V and J ends were trimmed by 2 bases and 6 bases, with 11 bases remaining between them. The CDR3 has 14 amino acids. Germline CDR1 is KGHSH and CDR2 is LQKENI. This receptor was taken from a woman in her fifties or sixties in good health and CMV-seropositive. Sequencing was carried out using PBMCs. The chain employs TRBV18 and TRBJ1-5; maybe TRBD1 (6 bases). The CDR3 coding sequence is TGTGCCAGCTCACCATCAGGGGAGAGTCAGCCCCAGCATTTT. Protein sequence: CASSPSGESQPQHF.